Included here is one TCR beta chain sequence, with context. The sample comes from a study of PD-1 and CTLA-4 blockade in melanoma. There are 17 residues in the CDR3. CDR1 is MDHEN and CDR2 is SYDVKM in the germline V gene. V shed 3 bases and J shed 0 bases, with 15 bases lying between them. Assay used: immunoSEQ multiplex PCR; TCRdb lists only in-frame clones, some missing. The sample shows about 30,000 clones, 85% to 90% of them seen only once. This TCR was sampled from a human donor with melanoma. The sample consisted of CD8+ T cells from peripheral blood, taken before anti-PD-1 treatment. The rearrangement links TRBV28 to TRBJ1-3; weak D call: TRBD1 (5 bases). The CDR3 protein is CASSFLSGTLSGNTIYF. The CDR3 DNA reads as TGTGCCAGCAGTTTCCTATCTGGGACCCTCTCTGGAAACACCATATATTTT.